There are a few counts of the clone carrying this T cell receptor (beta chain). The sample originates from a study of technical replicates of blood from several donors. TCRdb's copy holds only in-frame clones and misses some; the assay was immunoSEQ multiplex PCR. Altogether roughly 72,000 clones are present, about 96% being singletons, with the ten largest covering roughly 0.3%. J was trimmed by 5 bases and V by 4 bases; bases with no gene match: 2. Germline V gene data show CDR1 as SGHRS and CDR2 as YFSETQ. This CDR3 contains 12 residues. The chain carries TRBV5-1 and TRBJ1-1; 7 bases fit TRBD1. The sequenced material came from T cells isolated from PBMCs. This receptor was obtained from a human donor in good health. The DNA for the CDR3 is TGCGCCAGCAGCACAGGGGATACTGAAGCTTTCTTT. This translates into CASSTGDTEAFF. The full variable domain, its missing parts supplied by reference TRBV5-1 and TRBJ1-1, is KAGVTQTPRYLIKTRGQQVTLSCSPISGHRSVSWYQQTPGQGLQFLFEYFSETQRNKGNFPGRFSGRQFSNSRSEMNVSTLELGDSALYLCASSTGDTEAFFGQGTRLTVV.